The clone carrying this T cell receptor (beta chain) was seen ten or more times. The antigen remains unidentified. The junction departs from the called germline gene at one end, perhaps through a read error. This specimen belongs to a study of human T cells and chemical hapten exposure. Looking at the study overall: Small differences in pooled library volume mainly drove the variation in TCR yields per sample. General study points: With DPC sensitization, TCRs exceeding 1 in 1000 frequency showed no change.

Described time point: healthy volunteer bleed at 2 weeks. The study extracted total RNA from unfractionated whole blood. In the library, unique molecular identifiers were attached to individual cDNA molecules. TCRdb analysed the RACE reads with MiXCR anew, one entry per CDR3 protein. There are roughly 130,000 distinct CDR3 sequences in the sample; about 9% occur only once, and 1.5% to 2% lies in the top ten. The CDR3 runs 16 residues. The V gene is TRBV12-3 or TRBV12-4, the J gene TRBJ2-1; 12 nucleotides match TRBD2. The sample consisted of whole blood. The clonotype comes from a male donor in good health. Some clones in this sample may be carry-over from other donors' samples. CDR3 amino acids: CASSLAGGTFYNEQFF. The CDR3 DNA reads as TGTGCCAGCAGTCTAGCGGGAGGGACTTTTTACAATGAGCAGTTCTTC.